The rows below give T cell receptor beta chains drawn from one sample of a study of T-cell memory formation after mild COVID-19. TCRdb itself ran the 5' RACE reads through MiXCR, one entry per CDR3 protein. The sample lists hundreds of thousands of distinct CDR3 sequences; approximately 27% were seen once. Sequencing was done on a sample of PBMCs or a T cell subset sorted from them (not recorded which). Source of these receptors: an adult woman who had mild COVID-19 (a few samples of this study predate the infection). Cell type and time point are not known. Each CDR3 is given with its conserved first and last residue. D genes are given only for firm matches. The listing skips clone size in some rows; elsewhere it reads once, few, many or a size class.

CDR3 protein: CASSWHPGGRTEAFF
CDR3 DNA: TGTGCCAGCAGTTGGCATCCCGGGGGGAGGACTGAAGCTTTCTTT
J gene: TRBJ1-1
V gene: TRBV12-3/TRBV12-4
D gene: -
clone size: few

CDR3 protein: CASSRAPWDSYQPQHF
CDR3 DNA: TGTGCCAGCAGCCGCGCGCCCTGGGACAGTTATCAGCCCCAGCATTTT
J gene: TRBJ1-5
V gene: TRBV7-8
D gene: TRBD1
clone size: -

CDR3 protein: CASSSGGYYTGGNEQFF
CDR3 DNA: TGCGCCAGCAGCTCAGGGGGTTACTACACAGGGGGCAATGAGCAGTTCTTC
J gene: TRBJ2-1
V gene: TRBV5-1
D gene: TRBD1
clone size: few

CDR3 protein: CASSWTGELNGYTF
CDR3 DNA: TGTGCCAGCAGTTGGACAGGGGAATTGAATGGCTACACCTTC
J gene: TRBJ1-2
V gene: TRBV2
D gene: TRBD1
clone size: -

CDR3 protein: CASSFFLNRTYEQYF
CDR3 DNA: TGTGCCAGCAGCTTCTTTCTGAACAGGACCTACGAGCAGTACTTC
J gene: TRBJ2-7
V gene: TRBV7-8
D gene: -
clone size: -

CDR3 protein: CASSPRPGGLTDTQYF
CDR3 DNA: TGTGCCAGCAGCCCCCGTCCGGGGGGACTCACAGATACGCAGTATTTT
J gene: TRBJ2-3
V gene: TRBV7-8
D gene: TRBD2
clone size: -

CDR3 protein: CASSQQQGARKTDTQYF
CDR3 DNA: TGTGCCAGCAGCCAACAGCAGGGGGCCCGTAAAACAGATACGCAGTATTTT
J gene: TRBJ2-3
V gene: TRBV14
D gene: TRBD1
clone size: -

CDR3 protein: CSARKGTGSGNTIYF
CDR3 DNA: TGCAGCGCCCGTAAGGGGACAGGCTCTGGAAACACCATATATTTT
J gene: TRBJ1-3
V gene: TRBV29-1
D gene: TRBD1
clone size: -

CDR3 protein: CASSAQGINGYTF
CDR3 DNA: TGTGCCAGCAGTGCACAGGGGATTAATGGCTACACCTTC
J gene: TRBJ1-2
V gene: TRBV12-3/TRBV12-4
D gene: TRBD1
clone size: -

CDR3 protein: CASRIDPGREQPQHF
CDR3 DNA: TGCGCCAGCCGTATAGACCCCGGCAGGGAACAGCCCCAGCATTTT
J gene: TRBJ1-5
V gene: TRBV5-1
D gene: -
clone size: -

CDR3 protein: CASRSPGSSYEQYF
CDR3 DNA: TGCGCCAGCAGGTCCCCAGGCAGCTCCTACGAGCAGTACTTC
J gene: TRBJ2-7
V gene: TRBV5-1
D gene: -
clone size: -

CDR3 protein: CASSRDRVFNEQFF
CDR3 DNA: TGTGCCAGCAGCCGGGACAGGGTGTTTAATGAGCAGTTCTTC
J gene: TRBJ2-1
V gene: TRBV6-5
D gene: TRBD1
clone size: -

CDR3 protein: CASSLGARYQETQYF
CDR3 DNA: TGTGCCAGCAGCTTAGGTGCCCGGTACCAAGAGACCCAGTACTTC
J gene: TRBJ2-5
V gene: TRBV7-2
D gene: -
clone size: -

CDR3 protein: CASSQDKGYRTGELFF
CDR3 DNA: TGTGCCAGCAGCCAAGATAAGGGATATAGAACCGGGGAGCTGTTTTTT
J gene: TRBJ2-2
V gene: TRBV3-1
D gene: -
clone size: -

CDR3 protein: CSVGTEGGRAYEQYF
CDR3 DNA: TGCAGCGTTGGAACGGAAGGTGGCAGGGCTTACGAGCAGTACTTC
J gene: TRBJ2-7
V gene: TRBV29-1
D gene: -
clone size: -

CDR3 protein: CASRPPWGLTDTQYF
CDR3 DNA: TGTGCCAGCAGGCCCCCGTGGGGCCTTACAGATACGCAGTATTTT
J gene: TRBJ2-3
V gene: TRBV7-6
D gene: -
clone size: -

CDR3 protein: CASSGEQGSGNTIYF
CDR3 DNA: TGTGCCAGCAGCGGAGAACAGGGCTCTGGAAACACCATATATTTT
J gene: TRBJ1-3
V gene: TRBV7-8
D gene: -
clone size: -

CDR3 protein: CASSFPIGENTGELFF
CDR3 DNA: TGTGCCAGCAGCTTTCCGATCGGGGAAAACACCGGGGAGCTGTTTTTT
J gene: TRBJ2-2
V gene: TRBV7-2
D gene: -
clone size: -

CDR3 protein: CASSVQGRETEAFF
CDR3 DNA: TGTGCCAGCAGCGTACAGGGCAGGGAAACTGAAGCTTTCTTT
J gene: TRBJ1-1
V gene: TRBV9
D gene: -
clone size: few

CDR3 protein: CATSDPTGPYNEQFF
CDR3 DNA: TGTGCCACCAGTGACCCAACAGGGCCCTACAATGAGCAGTTCTTC
J gene: TRBJ2-1
V gene: TRBV24-1
D gene: -
clone size: few

CDR3 protein: CASSHRGVGATGNEQFF
CDR3 DNA: TGTGCCAGCAGTCATAGGGGAGTGGGGGCGACGGGGAATGAGCAGTTCTTC
J gene: TRBJ2-1
V gene: TRBV6-6
D gene: -
clone size: -

CDR3 protein: CATSTGGYGYTF
CDR3 DNA: TGTGCCACCAGCACAGGGGGCTATGGCTACACCTTC
J gene: TRBJ1-2
V gene: TRBV15
D gene: TRBD1
clone size: -

CDR3 protein: CSATWGRAGYEQYF
CDR3 DNA: TGCAGTGCTACTTGGGGCAGGGCAGGCTACGAGCAGTACTTC
J gene: TRBJ2-7
V gene: TRBV20-1
D gene: -
clone size: -

CDR3 protein: CASNVQGITEAFF
CDR3 DNA: TGTGCCAGCAACGTACAGGGGATAACTGAAGCTTTCTTT
J gene: TRBJ1-1
V gene: TRBV5-5
D gene: TRBD1
clone size: -

CDR3 protein: CATSETGTAQGDTQYF
CDR3 DNA: TGTGCCACCAGTGAAACCGGGACCGCTCAAGGGGATACGCAGTATTTT
J gene: TRBJ2-3
V gene: TRBV24-1
D gene: -
clone size: -

CDR3 protein: CASSLEGQNSGANVLTF
CDR3 DNA: TGTGCCAGCAGCTTGGAGGGACAGAACTCTGGGGCCAACGTCCTGACTTTC
J gene: TRBJ2-6
V gene: TRBV5-5
D gene: TRBD1
clone size: many

CDR3 protein: CASSQGYYQETQYF
CDR3 DNA: TGCGCCAGCTCACAGGGTTACTATCAAGAGACCCAGTACTTC
J gene: TRBJ2-5
V gene: TRBV5-1
D gene: -
clone size: many

CDR3 protein: CSARDRARGGLSYNEQFF
CDR3 DNA: TGCAGTGCTAGAGATCGAGCGCGGGGGGGCCTATCCTACAATGAGCAGTTCTTC
J gene: TRBJ2-1
V gene: TRBV20-1
D gene: TRBD2
clone size: -

CDR3 protein: CASSLKGSYNEQFF
CDR3 DNA: TGTGCCAGCAGTTTAAAGGGCTCATACAATGAGCAGTTCTTC
J gene: TRBJ2-1
V gene: TRBV27
D gene: -
clone size: many

CDR3 protein: CASRTGGLGELFF
CDR3 DNA: TGTGCCAGCCGGACAGGGGGCCTCGGGGAGCTGTTTTTT
J gene: TRBJ2-2
V gene: TRBV6-2/TRBV6-3
D gene: TRBD1
clone size: few

CDR3 protein: CSAWGGDTEAFF
CDR3 DNA: TGCAGTGCTTGGGGGGGGGACACTGAAGCTTTCTTT
J gene: TRBJ1-1
V gene: TRBV20-1
D gene: -
clone size: -

CDR3 protein: CASRTAMTGGEQYF
CDR3 DNA: TGTGCCAGCAGGACCGCAATGACAGGGGGCGAGCAGTACTTC
J gene: TRBJ2-7
V gene: TRBV2
D gene: TRBD1
clone size: -

CDR3 protein: CASSYLAGGLYEQYF
CDR3 DNA: TGTGCCAGCAGTTACTTAGCGGGAGGGCTTTACGAGCAGTACTTC
J gene: TRBJ2-7
V gene: TRBV6-5
D gene: TRBD2
clone size: -

CDR3 protein: CASSRTGGYDYGYTF
CDR3 DNA: TGTGCCAGCAGTCGGACAGGGGGCTATGACTATGGCTACACCTTC
J gene: TRBJ1-2
V gene: TRBV6-5
D gene: TRBD1
clone size: -

CDR3 protein: CASSPGSGTILETQYF
CDR3 DNA: TGTGCCAGCAGCCCAGGATCCGGGACGATACTAGAGACCCAGTACTTC
J gene: TRBJ2-5
V gene: TRBV5-6
D gene: -
clone size: -

CDR3 protein: CASSKTTGLETQYF
CDR3 DNA: TGTGCCAGCAGCAAGACTACAGGTTTGGAGACCCAGTACTTC
J gene: TRBJ2-5
V gene: TRBV7-7
D gene: -
clone size: -

CDR3 protein: CASNRQGGGQPQHF
CDR3 DNA: TGTGCCAGCAACCGACAGGGAGGGGGGCAGCCCCAGCATTTT
J gene: TRBJ1-5
V gene: TRBV9
D gene: TRBD1
clone size: -

CDR3 protein: CASRSKIGTSGREDTGELFF
CDR3 DNA: TGTGCAAGTCGCTCCAAAATCGGGACTAGCGGGAGGGAGGACACCGGGGAGCTGTTTTTT
J gene: TRBJ2-2
V gene: TRBV12-2
D gene: -
clone size: -

CDR3 protein: CAGRTGGYNEQFF
CDR3 DNA: TGTGCCGGGCGGACTGGAGGCTACAATGAGCAGTTCTTC
J gene: TRBJ2-1
V gene: TRBV30
D gene: -
clone size: -

CDR3 protein: CASTPGLAGGPARNEQFF
CDR3 DNA: TGTGCCAGCACCCCTGGACTAGCGGGGGGGCCGGCGCGAAATGAGCAGTTCTTC
J gene: TRBJ2-1
V gene: TRBV27
D gene: TRBD2
clone size: few

CDR3 protein: CSARPATENYNSPLHF
CDR3 DNA: TGCAGTGCTAGACCAGCCACAGAGAACTATAATTCACCCCTCCACTTT
J gene: TRBJ1-6
V gene: TRBV20-1
D gene: -
clone size: -

CDR3 protein: CASSREPSYEQYF
CDR3 DNA: TGTGCCAGCAGCCGGGAGCCTTCCTACGAGCAGTACTTC
J gene: TRBJ2-7
V gene: TRBV27
D gene: -
clone size: -

CDR3 protein: CASSQGGFRGRTNNEQFF
CDR3 DNA: TGTGCCAGCAGCCAAGGGGGTTTCCGCGGGAGAACGAACAATGAGCAGTTCTTC
J gene: TRBJ2-1
V gene: TRBV14
D gene: TRBD2
clone size: -

CDR3 protein: CASSPMGSGSIADTQYF
CDR3 DNA: TGTGCCAGCAGCCCGATGGGGAGCGGGAGTATCGCAGATACGCAGTATTTT
J gene: TRBJ2-3
V gene: TRBV3-1
D gene: TRBD2
clone size: -

CDR3 protein: CASRKGTNTGELFF
CDR3 DNA: TGTGCCAGCAGAAAAGGGACAAACACCGGGGAGCTGTTTTTT
J gene: TRBJ2-2
V gene: TRBV14
D gene: -
clone size: few

CDR3 protein: CASSPGTSFGSTDTQYF
CDR3 DNA: TGTGCCAGCAGTCCCGGGACGAGCTTTGGTAGCACAGATACGCAGTATTTT
J gene: TRBJ2-3
V gene: TRBV12-3/TRBV12-4
D gene: -
clone size: few

CDR3 protein: CSARTGSGTEAFF
CDR3 DNA: TGCAGTGCAAGGACAGGGAGCGGCACTGAAGCTTTCTTT
J gene: TRBJ1-1
V gene: TRBV20-1
D gene: TRBD1
clone size: -

CDR3 protein: CASSRGQSNQPQHF
CDR3 DNA: TGTGCCAGCAGCCGCGGACAGAGCAATCAGCCCCAGCATTTT
J gene: TRBJ1-5
V gene: TRBV4-2
D gene: -
clone size: -

CDR3 protein: CASSGRHANEKLFF
CDR3 DNA: TGTGCCAGCAGCGGCAGACATGCTAATGAAAAACTGTTTTTT
J gene: TRBJ1-4
V gene: TRBV9
D gene: -
clone size: few

CDR3 protein: CASSYERGETQYF
CDR3 DNA: TGTGCCAGCAGTTATGAGCGGGGGGAGACCCAGTACTTC
J gene: TRBJ2-5
V gene: TRBV6-2/TRBV6-3
D gene: TRBD2
clone size: -

CDR3 protein: CASSLGVRPPNEQFF
CDR3 DNA: TGTGCCAGCAGCTTGGGGGTTAGACCCCCAAATGAGCAGTTCTTC
J gene: TRBJ2-1
V gene: TRBV5-6
D gene: -
clone size: -

CDR3 protein: CASSLAILAGGPNEQFF
CDR3 DNA: TGCGCCAGCAGCTTGGCCATCCTAGCGGGGGGGCCTAATGAGCAGTTCTTC
J gene: TRBJ2-1
V gene: TRBV5-1
D gene: TRBD2
clone size: few

CDR3 protein: CASSYGKGGQNTEAFF
CDR3 DNA: TGTGCCAGCAGTTACGGGAAGGGAGGACAGAACACTGAAGCTTTCTTT
J gene: TRBJ1-1
V gene: TRBV6-5
D gene: -
clone size: -

CDR3 protein: CASQTDSRSNQPQHF
CDR3 DNA: TGTGCCAGTCAGACAGATTCCAGAAGCAATCAGCCCCAGCATTTT
J gene: TRBJ1-5
V gene: TRBV6-2/TRBV6-3
D gene: -
clone size: -

CDR3 protein: CSAGGQGPSYNEQFF
CDR3 DNA: TGCAGTGCTGGAGGACAGGGGCCTTCCTACAATGAGCAGTTCTTC
J gene: TRBJ2-1
V gene: TRBV20-1
D gene: TRBD1
clone size: few

CDR3 protein: CASSQEGGPGNEQFF
CDR3 DNA: TGTGCCAGCAGCCAAGAGGGGGGCCCTGGCAATGAGCAGTTCTTC
J gene: TRBJ2-1
V gene: TRBV3-1
D gene: -
clone size: few

CDR3 protein: CSVEGLSNQPQHF
CDR3 DNA: TGCAGTGTTGAGGGGTTGAGCAATCAGCCCCAGCATTTT
J gene: TRBJ1-5
V gene: TRBV20-1
D gene: -
clone size: once